The subject of this entry is one T cell receptor beta chain. The length of the CDR3 is 15 residues. V lost 4 bases to trimming and J lost 7 bases; unmatched junction nucleotides: 8. Per germline, CDR1 WNHNN and CDR2 SYGVQD (reference sequence). Repertoires were generated with immunoSEQ multiplex PCR, while TCRdb's copy carries only in-frame clones and drops some. The top ten hold roughly 0.85% of the sample, which has about 48,000 clones, 85% to 95% seen once. The data belong to a study of T cell changes during pregnancy in multiple sclerosis. Material: CD4+ T cells from peripheral blood mononuclear cells, obtained in the second trimester of pregnancy. The V gene is TRBV10-1, the J gene TRBJ2-2, with 8 bases lining up with TRBD1. The TCR was taken from a female donor in good health, enrolled as a control in a pregnancy study. In DNA, the CDR3 is TGCGCCAGCAGTGCCGGGACAGGTGGTTTCGGGGAGCTGTTTTTT. This encodes CASSAGTGGFGELFF.